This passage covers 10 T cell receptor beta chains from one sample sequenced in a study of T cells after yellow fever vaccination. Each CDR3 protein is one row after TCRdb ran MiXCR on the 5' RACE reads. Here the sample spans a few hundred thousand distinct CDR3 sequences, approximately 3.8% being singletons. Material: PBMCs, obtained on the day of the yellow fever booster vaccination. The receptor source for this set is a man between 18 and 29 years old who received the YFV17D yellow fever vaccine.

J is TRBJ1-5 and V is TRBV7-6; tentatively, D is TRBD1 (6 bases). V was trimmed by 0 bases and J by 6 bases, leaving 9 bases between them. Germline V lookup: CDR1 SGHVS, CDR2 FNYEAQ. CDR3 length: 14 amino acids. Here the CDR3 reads CASSLAGGFQPQHF. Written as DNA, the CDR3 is TGTGCCAGCAGCTTAGCGGGGGGCTTTCAGCCCCAGCATTTT.

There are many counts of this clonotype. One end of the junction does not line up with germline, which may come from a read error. The CDR3 spells CASSLGTAGETQYF. The CDR3 coding sequence is TGTGCTAGCAGCTTAGGGACAGCCGGGGAGACCCAGTACTTC. The chain employs TRBV7-7 and TRBJ2-5, with 7 bases fitting TRBD1. CDR3 size: 14 residues. Germline V gene sequence: CDR1 SSHAT, CDR2 FNYEAQ (reference sequence).

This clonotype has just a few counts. This CDR3 reads CASSLVGSNQPQHF. The CDR3 DNA follows: TGTGCCAGCAGTTTGGTAGGTAGCAATCAGCCCCAGCATTTT. This rearrangement joins TRBV28 to TRBJ1-5; D uncertain. V lost 3 bases, J lost 0 bases, and 6 bases lay in between. The germline CDR1 and CDR2 sequences are MDHEN and SYDVKM. The CDR3 runs to 14 residues. The full variable domain, with the rest looked up from reference TRBV28 and TRBJ1-5, is DVKVTQSSRYLVKRTGEKVFLECVQDMDHENMFWYRQDPGLGLRLIYFSYDVKMKEKGDIPEGYSVSREKKERFSLILESASTNQTSMYLCASSLVGSNQPQHFGDGTRLSIL.

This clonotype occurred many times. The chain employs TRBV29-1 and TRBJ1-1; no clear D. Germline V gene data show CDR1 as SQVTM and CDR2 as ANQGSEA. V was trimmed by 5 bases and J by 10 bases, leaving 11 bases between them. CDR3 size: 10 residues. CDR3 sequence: CSVPGLVAFF. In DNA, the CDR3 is TGCAGCGTTCCGGGATTAGTAGCTTTCTTT. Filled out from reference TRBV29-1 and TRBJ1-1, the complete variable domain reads SAVISQKPSRDICQRGTSLTIQCQVDSQVTMMFWYRQQPGQSLTLIATANQGSEATYESGFVIDKFPISRPNLTFSTLTVSNMSPEDSSIYLCSVPGLVAFFGQGTRLTVV.

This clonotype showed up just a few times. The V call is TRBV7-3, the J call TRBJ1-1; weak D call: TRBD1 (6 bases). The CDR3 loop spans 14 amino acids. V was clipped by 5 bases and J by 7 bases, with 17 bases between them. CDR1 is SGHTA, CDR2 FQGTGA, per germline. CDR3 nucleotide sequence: TGTGCCAGCAGCAGGTACAGGGACGGGAGTGAAGCTTTCTTT. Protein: CASSRYRDGSEAFF.

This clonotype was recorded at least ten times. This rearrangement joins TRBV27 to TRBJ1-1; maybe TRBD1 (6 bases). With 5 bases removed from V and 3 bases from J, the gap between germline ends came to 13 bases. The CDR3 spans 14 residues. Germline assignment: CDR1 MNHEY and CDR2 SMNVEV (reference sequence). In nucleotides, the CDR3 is TGTGCCAGCAGTCTCTCCACAGGGTACACTGAAGCTTTCTTT. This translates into CASSLSTGYTEAFF.

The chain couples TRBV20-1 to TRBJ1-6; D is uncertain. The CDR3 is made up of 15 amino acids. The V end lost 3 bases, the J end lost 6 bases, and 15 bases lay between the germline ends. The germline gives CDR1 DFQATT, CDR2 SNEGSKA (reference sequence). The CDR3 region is CSASRDGEFNSPLHF. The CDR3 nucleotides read TGCAGTGCTAGCCGTGACGGGGAATTTAATTCACCCCTCCACTTT.

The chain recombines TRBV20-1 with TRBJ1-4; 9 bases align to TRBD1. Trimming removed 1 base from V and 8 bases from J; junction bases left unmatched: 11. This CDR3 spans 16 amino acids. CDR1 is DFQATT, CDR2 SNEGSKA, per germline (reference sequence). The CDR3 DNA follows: TGCAGTGCTAGAGGTGCCCCGGGACAGGGACAGGAAAAACTGTTTTTT. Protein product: CSARGAPGQGQEKLFF.

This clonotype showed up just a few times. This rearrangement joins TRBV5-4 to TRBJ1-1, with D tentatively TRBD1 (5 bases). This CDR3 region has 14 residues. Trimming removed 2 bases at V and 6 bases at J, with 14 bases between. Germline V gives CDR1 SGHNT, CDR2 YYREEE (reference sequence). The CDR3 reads CASSLVRDGAEAFF. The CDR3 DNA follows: TGTGCCAGCAGCTTAGTACGGGACGGCGCTGAAGCTTTCTTT.

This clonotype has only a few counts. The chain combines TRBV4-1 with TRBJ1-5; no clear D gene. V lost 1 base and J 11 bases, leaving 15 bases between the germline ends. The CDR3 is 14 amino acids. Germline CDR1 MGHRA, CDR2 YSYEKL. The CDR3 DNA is TGCGCCAGCAGCCAAGGAACGCCACCCGATACCCAGCATTTT. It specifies CASSQGTPPDTQHF.